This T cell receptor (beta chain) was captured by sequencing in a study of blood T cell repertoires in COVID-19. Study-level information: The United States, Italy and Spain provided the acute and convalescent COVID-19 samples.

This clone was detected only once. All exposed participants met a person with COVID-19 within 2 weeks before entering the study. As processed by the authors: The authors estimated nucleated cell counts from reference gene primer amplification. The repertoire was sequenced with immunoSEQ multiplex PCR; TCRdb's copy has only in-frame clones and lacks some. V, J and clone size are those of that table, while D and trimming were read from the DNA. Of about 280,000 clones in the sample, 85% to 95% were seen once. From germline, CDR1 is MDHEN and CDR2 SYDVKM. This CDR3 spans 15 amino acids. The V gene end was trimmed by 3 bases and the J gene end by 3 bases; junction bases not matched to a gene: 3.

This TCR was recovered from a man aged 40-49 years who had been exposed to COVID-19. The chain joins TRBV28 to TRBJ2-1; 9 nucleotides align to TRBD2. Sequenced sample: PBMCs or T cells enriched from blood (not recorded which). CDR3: CASSFLAGYYNEQFF. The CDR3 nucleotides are TGTGCCAGCAGTTTTCTAGCGGGATACTACAATGAGCAGTTCTTC.